The 2 T cell receptor beta chains in this list originate from one sample, sequenced in a study of regulatory and conventional T cells in RAG deficiency. Conventional CD4+ T cells were sorted from blood as CD25-low CD127-high cells. Sequencing used immunoSEQ multiplex PCR; TCRdb keeps in-frame clones, though not all of them. This sample has fewer than 40,000 clones, with about 96% found just once. These data also formed part of another study, on regulatory T cells. According to that study: Primers: 52 TRBV forward and 13 TRBJ reverse.

What was sequenced was CD25- CD4+ T cells sorted from blood. The source of these receptors is a human donor in good health.

The chain joins TRBV9 to TRBJ2-1, with 9 bases that match TRBD1. This CDR3 spans 15 amino acids. Germline V gene sequence: CDR1 SGDLS, CDR2 YYNGEE. Unmatched junction bases numbered 4, after V lost 2 bases and J lost 4 bases. The chain's CDR3 is CASSVRDREYNEQFF. Written as DNA, the CDR3 is TGTGCCAGCAGCGTCCGGGACAGGGAGTACAATGAGCAGTTCTTC.

The chain joins TRBV6-5 to TRBJ1-2, with 8 bases aligning to TRBD1. Germline V gives CDR1 MNHEY, CDR2 SVGAGI. The trim removed 4 bases at V and 4 bases at J, leaving 8 bases unmatched. This CDR3 contains 15 residues. In DNA form, the CDR3 reads TGTGCCAGCAGTTCAAACCGGGACAGGCGCTATGGCTACACCTTC. Amino acids: CASSSNRDRRYGYTF.